This T cell receptor (beta chain) was recorded in a study of graft-versus-host responses after intestinal transplantation. Repertoires were generated with immunoSEQ multiplex PCR, while TCRdb's copy carries only in-frame clones and drops some. The table has over 75,000 clones, around 86% seen once. The specimen comprised PBMCs, sampled 255 days after intestinal transplant. This sequence was found in a human patient who received an intestinal transplant, so some T cells may come from the graft donor.

CDR3 sequence reads: CASSYRGANEKLFF. CDR3 sequence (DNA): TGTGCCAGCAGCTACAGGGGAGCTAATGAAAAACTGTTTTTT. The chain joins TRBV6-1 to TRBJ1-4; TRBD1 matches at 7 bases. The CDR3 sequence is 14 residues long. Unmatched junction bases numbered 4, after V lost 6 bases and J lost 3 bases. Looked up from germline, CDR1 is MNHNS and CDR2 is SASEGT.